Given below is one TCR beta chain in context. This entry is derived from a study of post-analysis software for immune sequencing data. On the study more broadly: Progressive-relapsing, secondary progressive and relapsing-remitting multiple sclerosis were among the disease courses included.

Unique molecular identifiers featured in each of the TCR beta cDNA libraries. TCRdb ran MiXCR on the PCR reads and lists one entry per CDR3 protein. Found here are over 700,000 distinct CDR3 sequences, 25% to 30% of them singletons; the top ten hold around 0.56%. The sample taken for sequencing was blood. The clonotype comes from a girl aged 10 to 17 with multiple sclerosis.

The CDR3 here is CSVLREGSYNEQFF. The DNA for the CDR3 is TGCAGCGTTTTGCGGGAGGGAAGCTACAATGAGCAGTTCTTC. The J gene is TRBJ2-1, the V gene TRBV29-1, with 9 positions matching TRBD2. Per germline, CDR1 SQVTM and CDR2 ANQGSEA. The CDR3 covers 14 residues. V dropped 5 bases and J dropped 3; count of bases not matched to a gene: 5.